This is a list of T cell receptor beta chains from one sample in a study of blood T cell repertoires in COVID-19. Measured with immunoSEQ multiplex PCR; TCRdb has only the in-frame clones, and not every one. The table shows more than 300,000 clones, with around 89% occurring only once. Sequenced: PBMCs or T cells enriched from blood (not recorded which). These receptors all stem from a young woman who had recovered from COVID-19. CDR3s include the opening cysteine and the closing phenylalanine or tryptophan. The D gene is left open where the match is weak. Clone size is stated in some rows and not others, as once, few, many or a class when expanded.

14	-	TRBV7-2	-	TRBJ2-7	CASSLNRLNYEQYF	TGTGCCAGCAGCTTAAACCGACTAAACTACGAGCAGTACTTC
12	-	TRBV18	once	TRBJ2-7	CASSTGLHEQYF	TGTGCCAGCTCTACAGGGTTACACGAGCAGTACTTC
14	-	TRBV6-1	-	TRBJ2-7	CASSEERQDYEQYF	TGTGCCAGCAGTGAAGAGCGACAGGACTACGAGCAGTACTTC
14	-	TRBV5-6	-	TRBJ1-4	CASSRGHTNEKLFF	TGTGCCAGCAGCAGAGGACATACTAATGAAAAACTGTTTTTT
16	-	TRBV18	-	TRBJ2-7	CASSPGGGGGSYEQYF	TGTGCCAGCTCACCGGGGGGCGGCGGGGGAAGCTACGAGCAGTACTTC
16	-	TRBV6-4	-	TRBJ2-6	CASSDFSGSGANVLTF	TGTGCCAGCAGTGACTTCTCAGGCTCTGGGGCCAACGTCCTGACTTTC
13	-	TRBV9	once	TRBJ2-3	CASSLQIEDTQYF	TGTGCCAGCAGTCTGCAGATCGAAGATACGCAGTATTTT
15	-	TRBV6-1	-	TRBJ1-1	CASSEGSEGYTEAFF	TGTGCCAGCAGTGAAGGGTCCGAGGGATACACTGAAGCTTTCTTT
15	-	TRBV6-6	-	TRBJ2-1	CASSYEGPSYNEQFF	TGTGCCAGCAGTTACGAGGGTCCCTCCTACAATGAGCAGTTCTTC
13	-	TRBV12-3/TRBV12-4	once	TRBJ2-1	CASSFGDNDEQFF	TGTGCCAGCAGTTTCGGGGACAATGATGAGCAGTTCTTC
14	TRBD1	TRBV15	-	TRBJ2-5	CATSRGTGGETQYF	TGTGCCACCAGCAGAGGGACAGGGGGAGAGACCCAGTACTTC
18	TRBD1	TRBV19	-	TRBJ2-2	CASSPFGTAAWNTGELFF	TGTGCCAGTAGTCCTTTCGGGACAGCAGCTTGGAACACCGGGGAGCTGTTTTTT
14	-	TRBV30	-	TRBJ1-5	CAWSTGRENQPQHF	TGTGCCTGGAGTACGGGGAGAGAAAATCAGCCCCAGCATTTT
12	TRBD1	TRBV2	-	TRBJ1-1	CASRVQGGGAFF	TGTGCCAGCAGGGTACAGGGGGGTGGAGCTTTCTTT
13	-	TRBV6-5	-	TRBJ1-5	CASSYRVDQPQHF	TGTGCCAGCAGTTACCGAGTCGATCAGCCCCAGCATTTT
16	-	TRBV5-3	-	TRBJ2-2	CAPQPSGDPNTGELFF	TGTGCCCCGCAACCAAGCGGAGATCCGAACACCGGGGAGCTGTTTTTT
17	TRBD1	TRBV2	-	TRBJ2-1	CASSYTGTGGSYNEQFF	TGTGCCAGCAGTTACACCGGGACAGGGGGCTCCTACAATGAGCAGTTCTTC
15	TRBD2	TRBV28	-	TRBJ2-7	CASSFRLAGPYEQYF	TGTGCCAGCAGTTTCAGACTAGCGGGGCCCTACGAGCAGTACTTC
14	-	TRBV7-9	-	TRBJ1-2	CASSRTADFYGYTF	TGTGCCAGCAGCCGGACAGCCGATTTTTATGGCTACACCTTC
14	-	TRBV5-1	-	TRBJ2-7	CASSEDSLAYEQYF	TGCGCCAGCAGCGAGGACAGCCTCGCCTACGAGCAGTACTTC
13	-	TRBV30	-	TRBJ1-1	CAWGLAGDTEAFF	TGTGCCTGGGGCCTCGCAGGGGACACTGAAGCTTTCTTT
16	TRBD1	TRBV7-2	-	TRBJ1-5	CASSLGTGSGNQPQHF	TGTGCCAGCAGCTTGGGGACAGGGTCGGGGAATCAGCCCCAGCATTTT
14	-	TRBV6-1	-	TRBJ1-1	CASSETYRSTEAFF	TGTGCCAGCAGTGAAACGTACAGAAGCACTGAAGCTTTCTTT
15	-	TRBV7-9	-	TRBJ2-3	CASSFRRGSTDTQYF	TGTGCCAGCAGCTTTCGAAGGGGGAGCACAGATACGCAGTATTTT
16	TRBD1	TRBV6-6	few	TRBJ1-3	CASSRSTGGTGNTIYF	TGTGCCAGCAGCCGATCTACAGGGGGCACTGGAAACACCATATATTTT
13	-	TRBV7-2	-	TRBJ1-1	CASSPGGNTEAFF	TGTGCCAGCAGCCCGGGGGGGAACACTGAAGCTTTCTTT
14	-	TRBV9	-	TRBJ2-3	CASSALSITDTQYF	TGTGCCAGCAGCGCCCTAAGTATTACAGATACGCAGTATTTT
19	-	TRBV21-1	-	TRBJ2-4	CASSSQGQGGYEAKNIQYF	TGTGCCAGCAGCTCCCAAGGACAGGGGGGTTATGAAGCCAAAAACATTCAGTACTTC
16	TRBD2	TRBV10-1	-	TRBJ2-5	CASTEGRGGPQETQYF	TGCGCCAGCACCGAGGGGCGGGGGGGCCCTCAAGAGACCCAGTACTTC
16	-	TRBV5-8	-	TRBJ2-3	CASSSMGQTSTDTQYF	TGTGCCAGCAGCTCGATGGGACAAACTAGCACAGATACGCAGTATTTT
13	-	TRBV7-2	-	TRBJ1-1	CASSLGWATEAFF	TGTGCCAGCAGCTTAGGGTGGGCCACTGAAGCTTTCTTT
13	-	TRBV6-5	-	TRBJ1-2	CASSTGRVGGYTF	TGTGCCAGCAGTACAGGGAGGGTCGGTGGCTACACCTTC
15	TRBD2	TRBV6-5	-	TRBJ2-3	CASSLAGGGTDTQYF	TGTGCCAGCAGCTTAGCGGGGGGGGGCACAGATACGCAGTATTTT
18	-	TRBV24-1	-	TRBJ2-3	CATSDYLRGPTSTDTQYF	TGTGCCACCAGTGATTACCTCAGGGGTCCCACCTCCACAGATACGCAGTATTTT
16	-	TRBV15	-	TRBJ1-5	CATSKREGKGNQPQHF	TGTGCCACCAGCAAAAGAGAGGGAAAAGGGAATCAGCCCCAGCATTTT
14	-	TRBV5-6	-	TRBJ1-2	CASSLQGRHYGYTF	TGTGCCAGCAGCTTGCAGGGAAGGCACTATGGCTACACCTTC
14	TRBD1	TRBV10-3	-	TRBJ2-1	CATEGQGRVNEQFF	TGTGCCACCGAGGGACAGGGTAGGGTCAATGAGCAGTTCTTC
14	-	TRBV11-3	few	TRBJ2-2	CASSLEGGPGELFF	TGTGCCAGCAGCTTAGAAGGAGGGCCCGGGGAGCTGTTTTTT
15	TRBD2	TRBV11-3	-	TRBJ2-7	CASSKTSGTAYEQYF	TGTGCCAGCAGCAAGACTAGCGGGACCGCCTACGAGCAGTACTTC
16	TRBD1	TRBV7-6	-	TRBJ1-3	CASSPRPGQGVNTIYF	TGTGCCAGCAGCCCCCGACCCGGACAGGGGGTAAACACCATATATTTT
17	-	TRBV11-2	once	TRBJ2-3	CASSLHAGGASTDTQYF	TGTGCCAGCAGCTTACACGCAGGTGGCGCTAGCACAGATACGCAGTATTTT
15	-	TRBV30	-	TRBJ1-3	CAWTLGGGGGNTIYF	TGTGCCTGGACCCTGGGAGGGGGTGGTGGAAACACCATATATTTT
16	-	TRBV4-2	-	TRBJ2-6	CASESRGIAGANVLTF	TGTGCCAGCGAATCCAGGGGAATAGCTGGGGCCAACGTCCTGACTTTC
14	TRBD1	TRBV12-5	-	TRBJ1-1	CASGSGTGVTEAFF	TGTGCTAGTGGATCCGGGACAGGGGTTACTGAAGCTTTCTTT
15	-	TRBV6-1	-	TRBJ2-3	CASSESPAVGNTQYF	TGTGCCAGCAGTGAAAGTCCAGCGGTTGGGAATACGCAGTATTTT
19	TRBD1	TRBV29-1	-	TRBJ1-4	CSVEVPGTGGGPTNEKLFF	TGCAGCGTTGAGGTACCGGGGACAGGAGGGGGGCCAACTAATGAAAAACTGTTTTTT
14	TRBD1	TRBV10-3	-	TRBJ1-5	CAISPDRERQPQHF	TGTGCCATCAGCCCCGACAGGGAAAGGCAGCCCCAGCATTTT
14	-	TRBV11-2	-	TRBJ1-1	CASSFGTSNTEAFF	TGTGCCAGCAGCTTCGGGACATCGAACACTGAAGCTTTCTTT
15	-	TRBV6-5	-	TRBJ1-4	CASSYHPATNEKLFF	TGTGCCAGCAGTTACCACCCAGCAACTAATGAAAAACTGTTTTTT
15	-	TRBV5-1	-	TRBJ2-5	CASSLEGGIRETQYF	TGCGCCAGCAGCTTGGAAGGGGGAATCAGGGAGACCCAGTACTTC
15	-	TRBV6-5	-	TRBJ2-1	CASSYIQGSYNEQFF	TGTGCCAGCAGTTACATCCAGGGTTCCTACAATGAGCAGTTCTTC